The 5 T cell receptor beta chains in this list originate from one sample, sequenced in a study of blood T cell repertoires in COVID-19. The method was immunoSEQ multiplex PCR; TCRdb's version includes in-frame clones alone and lacks a portion of them. The sample gives about 190,000 clones, 88% of which show up once; less than 5.5% is in the top ten. Source material: peripheral blood. The receptor source for this set is a human donor in a cohort sampled during active COVID-19.

V usage is TRBV2 and J usage is TRBJ2-1, with TRBD2 matching over 12 bases. The germline gives CDR1 SNHLY, CDR2 FYNNEI. V lost 6 bases and J lost 0; bases outside the gene matches: 9. This CDR3 comprises 18 residues. The CDR3 here is CASRVSVTSGSSYNEQFF. The DNA of the CDR3 is TGTGCCAGCAGGGTTTCGGTGACTAGCGGGAGCTCCTACAATGAGCAGTTCTTC. The full variable domain, in which reference TRBV2 and TRBJ2-1 provide the parts outside the CDR3, is EPEVTQTPSHQVTQMGQEVILRCVPISNHLYFYWYRQILGQKVEFLVSFYNNEISEKSEIFDDQFSVERPDGSNFTLKIRSTKLEDSAMYFCASRVSVTSGSSYNEQFFGPGTRLTVL.

CDR3 coding DNA: TGTGCCAGCAGCCAAGACGGAGGGTCGAGGGAGCTGTTTTTT. Protein product: CASSQDGGSRELFF. The J gene is TRBJ2-2, the V gene TRBV3-1 (or the pseudogene TRBV3-2); TRBD2 might be the D (6 bases). The CDR3 has 14 amino acids. The V gene's germline CDR1 is LGHDT and CDR2 YNNKEL (reference sequence). Trimming removed 0 bases from V and 9 bases from J, with 11 bases in between.

The chain combines TRBV24-1 with TRBJ2-1; D not certain. Trimming pared 4 bases from V and 2 bases from J, leaving 14 bases between. Germline V lookup: CDR1 KGHDR, CDR2 SFDVKD. The CDR3 is made up of 16 amino acids. CDR3 sequence (DNA): TGTGCCACCAGTGACCCCCATGGGCAGCCCTACAATGAGCAGTTCTTC. Amino acids: CATSDPHGQPYNEQFF.

The chain links TRBV4-3 to TRBJ1-6; D possibly corresponds to TRBD1 (5 bases). Trimming pared 1 base from V and 10 bases from J, leaving 11 bases between. This CDR3 is built from 14 residues. Germline V gene lookup returns CDR1 LGHNA and CDR2 YSLEER. The CDR3 DNA reads TGCGCCAGCAGCCAAGTTATCAGGGAATCACCCCTCCACTTT. It is translated as CASSQVIRESPLHF.

The rearrangement uses TRBV28 and TRBJ1-4; 11 positions match TRBD1. Looked up from germline, CDR1 is MDHEN and CDR2 is SYDVKM. The CDR3 runs 15 residues. With V trimmed by 10 bases and J by 8 bases, 12 bases remained unmatched. The CDR3 loop reads CATYGTGGNREKLFF. The DNA for the CDR3 is TGTGCCACCTATGGGACAGGGGGAAATCGAGAAAAACTGTTTTTT.